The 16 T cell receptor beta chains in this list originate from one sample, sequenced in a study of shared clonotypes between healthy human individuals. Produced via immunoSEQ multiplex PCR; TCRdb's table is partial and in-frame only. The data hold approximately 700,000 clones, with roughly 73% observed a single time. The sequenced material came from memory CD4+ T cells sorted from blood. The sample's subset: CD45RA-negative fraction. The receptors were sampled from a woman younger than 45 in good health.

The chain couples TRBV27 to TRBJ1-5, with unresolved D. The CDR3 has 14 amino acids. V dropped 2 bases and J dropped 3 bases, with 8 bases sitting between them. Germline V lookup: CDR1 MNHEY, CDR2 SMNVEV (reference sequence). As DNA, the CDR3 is TGTGCCAGCAGTTTAGGGCAAATCAATCAGCCCCAGCATTTT. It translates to CASSLGQINQPQHF.

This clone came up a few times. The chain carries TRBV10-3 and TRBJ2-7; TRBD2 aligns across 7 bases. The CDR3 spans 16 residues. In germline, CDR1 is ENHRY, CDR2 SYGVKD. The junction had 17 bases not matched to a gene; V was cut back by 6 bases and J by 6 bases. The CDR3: CAISGRPGSEGGEQYF. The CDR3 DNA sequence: TGTGCCATCAGCGGGAGGCCGGGCTCCGAGGGTGGCGAGCAGTACTTC.

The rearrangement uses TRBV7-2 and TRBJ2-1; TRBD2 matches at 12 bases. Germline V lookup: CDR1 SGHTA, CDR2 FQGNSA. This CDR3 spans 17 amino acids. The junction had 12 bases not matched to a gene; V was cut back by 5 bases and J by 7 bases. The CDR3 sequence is CASSQALLAGGLNEQFF. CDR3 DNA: TGTGCCAGCAGCCAGGCCCTCCTAGCGGGAGGGCTAAATGAGCAGTTCTTC.

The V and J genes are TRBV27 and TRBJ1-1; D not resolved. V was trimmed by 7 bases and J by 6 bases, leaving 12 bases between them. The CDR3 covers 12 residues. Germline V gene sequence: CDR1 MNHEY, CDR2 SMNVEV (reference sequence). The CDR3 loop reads CASTTTGAEAFF. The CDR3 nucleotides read TGTGCCAGCACCACAACCGGGGCTGAAGCTTTCTTT.

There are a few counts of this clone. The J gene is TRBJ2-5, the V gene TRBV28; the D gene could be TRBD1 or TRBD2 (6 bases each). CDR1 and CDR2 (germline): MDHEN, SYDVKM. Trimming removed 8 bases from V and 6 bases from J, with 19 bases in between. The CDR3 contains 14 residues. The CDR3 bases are TGTGCCAGCGGACCGGGGGCACTGGGCAAGACCCAGTACTTC. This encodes CASGPGALGKTQYF.

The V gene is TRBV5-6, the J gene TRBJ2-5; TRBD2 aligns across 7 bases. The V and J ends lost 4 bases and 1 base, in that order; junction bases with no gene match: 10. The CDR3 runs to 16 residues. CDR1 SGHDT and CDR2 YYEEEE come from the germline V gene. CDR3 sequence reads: CASSPPAGEGQETQYF. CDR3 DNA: TGTGCCAGCAGCCCACCCGCCGGGGAGGGCCAAGAGACCCAGTACTTC.

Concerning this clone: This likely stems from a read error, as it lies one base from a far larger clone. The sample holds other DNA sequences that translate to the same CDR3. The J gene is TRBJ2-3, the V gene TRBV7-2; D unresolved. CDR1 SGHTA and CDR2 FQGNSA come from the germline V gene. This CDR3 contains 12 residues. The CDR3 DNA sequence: TGTGCCAGCAGCCCTTATGCCGACACGCAATATTTT. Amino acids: CASSPYADTQYF.

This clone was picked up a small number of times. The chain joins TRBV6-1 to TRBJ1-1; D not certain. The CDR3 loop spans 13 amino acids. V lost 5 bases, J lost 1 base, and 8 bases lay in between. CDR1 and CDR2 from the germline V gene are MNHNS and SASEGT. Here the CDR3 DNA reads TGTGCCAGCAGTACTCGAGGGAACACTGAAGCTTTCTTT. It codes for CASSTRGNTEAFF.

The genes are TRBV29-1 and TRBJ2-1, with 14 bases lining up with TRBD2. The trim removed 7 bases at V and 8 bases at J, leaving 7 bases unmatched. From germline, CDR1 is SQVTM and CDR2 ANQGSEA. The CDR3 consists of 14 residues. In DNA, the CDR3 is TGCAGCGCGAGGACTAGCGGGAGGTTCGATGAGCAGTTCTTC. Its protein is CSARTSGRFDEQFF.

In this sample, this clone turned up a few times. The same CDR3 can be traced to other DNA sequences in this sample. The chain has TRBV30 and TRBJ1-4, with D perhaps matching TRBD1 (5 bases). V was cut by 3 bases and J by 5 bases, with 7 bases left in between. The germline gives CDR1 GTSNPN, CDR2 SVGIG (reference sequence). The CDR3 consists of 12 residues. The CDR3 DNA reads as TGTGCCTGGAGCAGGGTGAATGAAAAACTGTTTTTT. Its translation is CAWSRVNEKLFF.

In DNA, the CDR3 is TGTGCCAGCAGTGCTCCGACAGGGGCCACCGGGGAGCTGTTTTTT. Translated: CASSAPTGATGELFF. The chain combines TRBV6-6 with TRBJ2-2; 8 nucleotides align to TRBD1. With 5 bases clipped from V and 4 bases from J, the junction kept 6 bases outside the gene matches. CDR1 and CDR2 from the germline V gene are MNHNY and SVGAGI (reference sequence). The CDR3 contains 15 residues.

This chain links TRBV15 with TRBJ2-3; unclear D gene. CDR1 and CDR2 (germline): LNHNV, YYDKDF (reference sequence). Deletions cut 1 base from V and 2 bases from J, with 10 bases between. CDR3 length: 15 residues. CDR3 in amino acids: CATSRGSPDTDTQYF. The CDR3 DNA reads TGTGCCACCAGCAGAGGCTCTCCGGACACAGATACGCAGTATTTT.

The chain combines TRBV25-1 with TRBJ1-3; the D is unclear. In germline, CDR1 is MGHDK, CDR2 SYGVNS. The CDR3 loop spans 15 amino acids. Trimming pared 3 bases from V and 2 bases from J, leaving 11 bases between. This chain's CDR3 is CASSDVEGPGNTIYF. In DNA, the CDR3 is TGTGCCAGCAGTGACGTAGAAGGGCCTGGAAACACCATATATTTT.

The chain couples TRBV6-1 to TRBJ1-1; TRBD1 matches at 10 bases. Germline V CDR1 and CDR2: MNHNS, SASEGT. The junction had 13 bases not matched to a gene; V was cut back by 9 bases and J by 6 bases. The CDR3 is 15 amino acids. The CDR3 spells CASKFGDRGVPEAFF. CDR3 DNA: TGTGCCAGTAAATTCGGGGACAGGGGAGTCCCTGAAGCTTTCTTT.

The CDR3 loop is CASSSGTGDWEQFF. The CDR3 DNA reads TGTGCCAGCAGCTCCGGGACAGGGGATTGGGAGCAGTTCTTC. V usage is TRBV7-7 and J usage is TRBJ2-1, with 10 bases that match TRBD1. J gave up 10 bases and V 4 bases, and 7 bases lay outside the gene matches. The CDR3 contains 14 residues. Germline values: CDR1 SSHAT, CDR2 FNYEAQ (reference sequence).

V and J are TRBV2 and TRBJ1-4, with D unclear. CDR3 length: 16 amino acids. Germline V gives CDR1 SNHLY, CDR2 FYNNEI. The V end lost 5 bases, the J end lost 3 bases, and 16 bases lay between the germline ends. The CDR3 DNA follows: TGTGCCAGCAGTCGACGACCTTCAACGGCTAATGAAAAACTGTTTTTT. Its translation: CASSRRPSTANEKLFF.